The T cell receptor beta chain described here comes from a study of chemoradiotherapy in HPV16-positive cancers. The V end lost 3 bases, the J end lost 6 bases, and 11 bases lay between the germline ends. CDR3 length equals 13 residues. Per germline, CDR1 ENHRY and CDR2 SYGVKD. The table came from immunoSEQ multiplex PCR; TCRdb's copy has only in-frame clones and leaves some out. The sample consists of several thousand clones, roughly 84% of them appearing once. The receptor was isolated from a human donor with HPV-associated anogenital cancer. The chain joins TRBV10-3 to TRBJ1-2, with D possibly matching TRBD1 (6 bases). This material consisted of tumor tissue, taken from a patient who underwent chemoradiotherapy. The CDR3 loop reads CAISDRGKDGYTF. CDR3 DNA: TGTGCCATCAGTGACAGGGGTAAAGATGGCTACACCTTC.